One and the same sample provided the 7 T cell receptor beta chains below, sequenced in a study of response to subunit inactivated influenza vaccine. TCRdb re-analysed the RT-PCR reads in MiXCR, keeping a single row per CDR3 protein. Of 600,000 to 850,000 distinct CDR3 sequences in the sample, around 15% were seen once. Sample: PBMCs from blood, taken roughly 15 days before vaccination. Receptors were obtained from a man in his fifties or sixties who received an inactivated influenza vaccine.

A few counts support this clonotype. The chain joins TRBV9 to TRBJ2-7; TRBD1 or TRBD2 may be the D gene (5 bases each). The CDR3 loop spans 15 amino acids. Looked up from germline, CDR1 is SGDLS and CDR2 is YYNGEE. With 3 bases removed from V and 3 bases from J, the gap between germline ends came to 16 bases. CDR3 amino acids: CASSARSGTYYEQYF. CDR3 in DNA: TGTGCCAGCAGCGCTCGTTCCGGGACCTACTACGAGCAGTACTTC. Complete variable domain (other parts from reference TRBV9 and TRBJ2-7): DSGVTQTPKHLITATGQRVTLRCSPRSGDLSVYWYQQSLDQGLQFLIQYYNGEERAKGNILERFSAQQFPDLHSELNLSSLELGDSALYFCASSARSGTYYEQYFGPGTRLTVT.

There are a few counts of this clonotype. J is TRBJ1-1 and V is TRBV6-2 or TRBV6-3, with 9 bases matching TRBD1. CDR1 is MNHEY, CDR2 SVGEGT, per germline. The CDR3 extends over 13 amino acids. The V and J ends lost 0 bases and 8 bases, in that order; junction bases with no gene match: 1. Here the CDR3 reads CASSYSGQGEAFF. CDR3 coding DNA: TGTGCCAGCAGTTACTCGGGACAGGGCGAAGCTTTCTTT.

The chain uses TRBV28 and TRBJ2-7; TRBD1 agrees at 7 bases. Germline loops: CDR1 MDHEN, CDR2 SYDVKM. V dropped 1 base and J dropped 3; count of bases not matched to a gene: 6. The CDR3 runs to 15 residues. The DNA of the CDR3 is TGTGCCAGCAGTTTATACAGGGGTAGAAACTACGAGCAGTACTTC. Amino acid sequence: CASSLYRGRNYEQYF.

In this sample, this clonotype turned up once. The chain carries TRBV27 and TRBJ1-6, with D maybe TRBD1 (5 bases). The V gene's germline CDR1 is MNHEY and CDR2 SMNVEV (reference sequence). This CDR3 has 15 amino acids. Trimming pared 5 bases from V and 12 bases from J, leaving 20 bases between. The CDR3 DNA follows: TGTGCCAGCAGTGCGCGCCCCGGGGGGTTAGAACCCCTCCACTTT. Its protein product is CASSARPGGLEPLHF.

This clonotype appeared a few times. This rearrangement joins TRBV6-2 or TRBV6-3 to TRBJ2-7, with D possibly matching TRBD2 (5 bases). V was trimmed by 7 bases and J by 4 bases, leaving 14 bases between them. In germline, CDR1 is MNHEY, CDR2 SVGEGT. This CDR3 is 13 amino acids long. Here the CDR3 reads CASTSPGGYEQYF. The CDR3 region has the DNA TGTGCCAGCACTTCTCCGGGCGGGTACGAGCAGTACTTC.

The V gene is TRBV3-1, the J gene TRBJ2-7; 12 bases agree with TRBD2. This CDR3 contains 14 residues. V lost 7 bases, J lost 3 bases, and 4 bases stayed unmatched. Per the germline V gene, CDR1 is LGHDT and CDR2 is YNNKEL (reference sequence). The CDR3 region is CASTLTSGSYEQYF. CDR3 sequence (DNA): TGTGCCAGCACCTTGACTAGCGGGAGCTACGAGCAGTACTTC.

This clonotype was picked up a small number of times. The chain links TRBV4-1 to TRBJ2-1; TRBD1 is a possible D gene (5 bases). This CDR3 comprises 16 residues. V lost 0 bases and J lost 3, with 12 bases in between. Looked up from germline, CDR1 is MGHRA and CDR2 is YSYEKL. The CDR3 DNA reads TGCGCCAGCAGCCAAGATGTGGGGCTTTACTACAATGAGCAGTTCTTC. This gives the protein CASSQDVGLYYNEQFF.